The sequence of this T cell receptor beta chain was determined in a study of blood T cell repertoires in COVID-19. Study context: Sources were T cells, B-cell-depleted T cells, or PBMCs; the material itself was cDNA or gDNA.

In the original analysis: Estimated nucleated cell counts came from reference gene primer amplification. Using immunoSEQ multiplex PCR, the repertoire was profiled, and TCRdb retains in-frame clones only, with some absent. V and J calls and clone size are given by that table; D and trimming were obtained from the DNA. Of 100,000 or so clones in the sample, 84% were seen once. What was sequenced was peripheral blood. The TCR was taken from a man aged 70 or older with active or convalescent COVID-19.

CDR3 coding DNA: TGTGCCAGCAGGAGACAGGACTTCTCTGGAAACACCATATATTTT. It codes for CASRRQDFSGNTIYF. The rearrangement joins TRBV28 to TRBJ1-3; tentative D call: TRBD1 (6 bases). V was pared by 6 bases and J by 0 bases, with 12 bases between. The length of the CDR3 is 15 residues. Germline CDR1 reads MDHEN; CDR2 reads SYDVKM.